The 27 T cell receptor beta chains below were found in one sample sequenced in a study of cytomegalovirus exposure and HLA in healthy donors. 13 Jbeta primers and 60 Vbeta primers were used for the PCR. The data were produced by immunoSEQ multiplex PCR, yet TCRdb's version contains in-frame clones alone and is incomplete. The table records roughly 230,000 clones, about nine tenths of them present only once. Sequencing was done on a sample of PBMCs. These receptors came from a girl aged 2 to 10 in good health and CMV-seronegative.

V gene TRBV30 combines with J gene TRBJ1-4; no firm D call. CDR1 is GTSNPN, CDR2 SVGIG, per germline (reference sequence). Trimming shortened V by 3 bases and J by 4 bases, and 9 bases separated the two germline ends. CDR3 length: 13 amino acids. CDR3 sequence reads: CAWSVPVNEKLFF. CDR3 nucleotides: TGTGCCTGGAGCGTTCCTGTTAATGAAAAACTGTTTTTT.

The chain joins TRBV7-2 to TRBJ2-7; TRBD2 matches at 8 bases. Per the germline V gene, CDR1 is SGHTA and CDR2 is FQGNSA. The CDR3 spans 14 residues. V dropped 5 bases and J dropped 5; count of bases not matched to a gene: 8. CDR3 loop: CASSDVGLAHEQYF. CDR3 coding DNA: TGTGCCAGCAGCGACGTTGGACTAGCCCACGAGCAGTACTTC. Full variable domain (missing parts from reference TRBV7-2 and TRBJ2-7): GAGVSQSPSNKVTEKGKDVELRCDPISGHTALYWYRQSLGQGLEFLIYFQGNSAPDKSGLPSDRFSAERTGGSVSTLTIQRTQQEDSAVYLCASSDVGLAHEQYFGPGTRLTVT.

The rearrangement links TRBV19 to TRBJ2-1, with 14 positions matching TRBD2. Germline V gene data show CDR1 as LNHDA and CDR2 as SQIVND (reference sequence). Germline trimming cut 5 bases from V and 4 bases from J; bases unmatched to any gene: 1. The CDR3 has 15 residues. This CDR3 is CASSRLAGGYNEQFF. The CDR3 DNA reads TGTGCCAGTAGTCGACTAGCGGGGGGGTACAATGAGCAGTTCTTC.

This chain uses TRBV29-1 with TRBJ2-7; 7 bases line up with TRBD1. CDR3 length: 12 residues. Germline CDR1 and CDR2: SQVTM and ANQGSEA. J lost 3 bases, V lost 7 bases, and 6 bases had no gene match. CDR3 sequence (DNA): TGCAGCGCGAACACAGGGGACTACGAGCAGTACTTC. Amino acids: CSANTGDYEQYF.

The chain joins TRBV20-1 to TRBJ1-2; D is unresolved. There are 11 residues in the CDR3. Germline loops: CDR1 DFQATT, CDR2 SNEGSKA (reference sequence). Trimming pared 5 bases from V and 8 bases from J, leaving 12 bases between. CDR3 region: CSALRTQGYTF. The CDR3 DNA is TGCAGTGCTTTGAGGACTCAAGGCTACACCTTC.

The chain recombines TRBV18 with TRBJ1-5; the match to TRBD1 covers 7 bases. CDR3 length: 16 residues. The ends lost 1 base at V and 1 base at J; junction bases unmatched: 4. The germline gives CDR1 KGHSH, CDR2 LQKENI. The CDR3 reads CASSPLQGTSNQPQHF. The CDR3 DNA is TGTGCCAGCTCACCACTACAGGGGACCAGCAATCAGCCCCAGCATTTT. The variable domain in full, completed from reference TRBV18 and TRBJ1-5, reads NAGVMQNPRHLVRRRGQEARLRCSPMKGHSHVYWYRQLPEEGLKFMVYLQKENIIDESGMPKERFSAEFPKEGPSILRIQQVVRGDSAAYFCASSPLQGTSNQPQHFGDGTRLSIL.

The V gene is TRBV28, the J gene TRBJ2-7, with D tentatively TRBD2 (5 bases). CDR3 size: 13 residues. Trimming removed 5 bases at V and 4 bases at J, with 12 bases between. Germline assignment: CDR1 MDHEN and CDR2 SYDVKM. The CDR3 DNA sequence: TGTGCCAGCAGTATAGGACTCGCTTACGAGCAGTACTTC. This translates into CASSIGLAYEQYF.

This chain links TRBV4-1 with TRBJ1-1, with no clear D. The CDR3 has 14 amino acids. V gave up 2 bases and J gave up 2 bases, with 9 bases separating them. Germline loops: CDR1 MGHRA, CDR2 YSYEKL. CDR3 DNA sequence: TGCGCCAGCAGCCAAAGCGGGCTTAACACTGAAGCTTTCTTT. Translated, it gives CASSQSGLNTEAFF.

V usage is TRBV21-1 and J usage is TRBJ2-7; the D call of TRBD1 is as the table states it, not checked on the DNA. TRBV21-1 counts as a pseudogene. The CDR3 covers 15 residues. The CDR3 here is CASSKLAGNFYEQYF. Written as DNA, the CDR3 is TGTGCCAGCAGCAAATTAGCAGGGAACTTCTACGAGCAGTACTTC.

The CDR3 here is CASSHGGTAQHLAKNIQYF. The CDR3 bases are TGTGCCAGCAGCCATGGTGGGACTGCTCAGCACCTAGCCAAAAACATTCAGTACTTC. This sequence joins TRBV4-2 and TRBJ2-4, with D perhaps matching TRBD2 (6 bases). This CDR3 comprises 19 residues. V shed 3 bases and J shed 0 bases, with 21 bases lying between them. Germline CDR1 and CDR2: LGHNA and YNFKEQ.

This sequence joins TRBV19 and TRBJ1-5; 8 bases align to TRBD1. CDR1 LNHDA and CDR2 SQIVND come from the germline V gene (reference sequence). The V segment lost 6 bases and the J segment 5 bases; nucleotides outside the gene matches: 3. The CDR3 sequence is 13 residues long. CDR3 nucleotides: TGTGCCAGTAGGATGACAGGGGATCAGCCCCAGCATTTT. Residues: CASRMTGDQPQHF.

The chain links TRBV4-1 to TRBJ1-6; 10 positions match TRBD1. CDR3 size: 19 residues. CDR1 is MGHRA and CDR2 is YSYEKL in the germline V gene. V shed 0 bases and J 10 bases; nucleotides not matched to a gene: 15. CDR3 protein: CASSQDSRLTGGTQSPLHF. As DNA, the CDR3 is TGCGCCAGCAGCCAAGATTCGAGACTGACAGGGGGCACTCAGTCACCCCTCCACTTT.

The chain recombines TRBV19 with TRBJ2-3, with a possible D match to TRBD2 (5 bases). The germline V and J ends were trimmed by 1 base and 2 bases, with 13 bases remaining between them. Germline V lookup: CDR1 LNHDA, CDR2 SQIVND (reference sequence). This CDR3 comprises 16 residues. The CDR3 sequence: CASSIGGQVPTDTQYF. The DNA of the CDR3 is TGTGCCAGTAGTATAGGCGGGCAGGTTCCCACAGATACGCAGTATTTT.

Comments on this clone: At one boundary the junction diverges from the germline segment, which might be a read error. The J gene is TRBJ2-1, the V gene TRBV9; TRBD2 aligns across 8 bases. The CDR3 runs 15 residues. Germline CDR1 is SGDLS and CDR2 is YYNGEE. CDR3 sequence: CVSSVVTGGRGEQFF. CDR3 DNA sequence: TGTGTCAGCAGCGTCGTAACGGGGGGGAGGGGTGAGCAGTTCTTC.

The genes are TRBV5-1 and TRBJ1-2; the match to TRBD1 covers 7 bases. V was pared by 3 bases and J by 4 bases, with 9 bases of the junction left unmatched. This CDR3 has 15 amino acids. Per the germline V gene, CDR1 is SGHRS and CDR2 is YFSETQ. CDR3 in amino acids: CASSSTGTVSYGYTF. In DNA form, the CDR3 reads TGCGCCAGCAGCTCTACCGGGACAGTGAGCTATGGCTACACCTTC.

This chain links TRBV29-1 with TRBJ2-1; D is unresolved. CDR3 length: 13 amino acids. CDR1 and CDR2 (germline): SQVTM, ANQGSEA. The ends were cut back, 4 bases at V and 7 bases at J, with 14 bases in the middle. CDR3 bases: TGCAGCGTTGGGCCGCCAGGTGTTAATGAGCAGTTCTTC. Residues: CSVGPPGVNEQFF.

The V gene is TRBV28, the J gene TRBJ2-1; TRBD2 agrees at 8 bases. Trimming took 7 bases from V and 12 from J; bases not matched to a gene: 2. The CDR3 is 10 residues long. The V gene's germline CDR1 is MDHEN and CDR2 SYDVKM. The CDR3 DNA reads as TGTGCCAGCACCGGACTAGCGCAGTTCTTC. It encodes CASTGLAQFF.

V usage is TRBV9 and J usage is TRBJ2-7, with unresolved D. The CDR3 extends over 14 amino acids. Germline assignment: CDR1 SGDLS and CDR2 YYNGEE. The ends were cut back, 0 bases at V and 1 base at J, with 8 bases in the middle. The CDR3, as DNA: TGTGCCAGCAGCGTAGATGGCAATTCCTACGAGCAGTACTTC. Translation gives CASSVDGNSYEQYF.

The rearrangement joins TRBV13 to TRBJ2-7; D is possibly TRBD2 (5 bases). Trimming removed 11 bases from V and 4 bases from J, with 18 bases in between. The CDR3 spans 13 residues. Germline V gene lookup returns CDR1 PRHDT and CDR2 FYEKMQ (reference sequence). CDR3 nucleotides: TGTGCCGGGAGTCGTCCGGGGAGATACGAGCAGTACTTC. Residues: CAGSRPGRYEQYF.

V is TRBV27 and J is TRBJ2-3, with TRBD2 matching 9 bases. Germline CDR1 and CDR2: MNHEY and SMNVEV (reference sequence). The CDR3 contains 14 residues. J gave up 4 bases and V 5 bases, and 4 bases lay outside the gene matches. CDR3 nucleotides: TGTGCCAGCAGTATTAGCGGGAGACCAGATACGCAGTATTTT. It yields the protein CASSISGRPDTQYF.

The V call is TRBV27, the J call TRBJ2-1, with D possibly being TRBD2 (6 bases). The CDR3 sequence is 13 residues long. V was cut by 3 bases and J by 7 bases, with 10 bases left in between. Per germline, CDR1 MNHEY and CDR2 SMNVEV (reference sequence). The CDR3 DNA sequence: TGTGCCAGCAGTTTCGTGGGGAGGAATGAGCAGTTCTTC. Translated, it gives CASSFVGRNEQFF.

This sequence joins TRBV9 and TRBJ2-2; D gene uncertain. The V end was cut by 6 bases, the J end by 1 base, with 13 bases between. Looked up from germline, CDR1 is SGDLS and CDR2 is YYNGEE. This CDR3 has 15 amino acids. The CDR3 nucleotides read TGTGCCAGCACTGCAGGAATCGGGAACACCGGGGAGCTGTTTTTT. Protein: CASTAGIGNTGELFF.

The chain recombines TRBV15 with TRBJ2-1; TRBD2 might be the D (5 bases). The CDR3 extends over 14 amino acids. Trimming removed 6 bases from V and 12 bases from J, with 21 bases in between. Germline values: CDR1 LNHNV, CDR2 YYDKDF (reference sequence). In DNA, the CDR3 is TGTGCCACCAGTCCCGGACTGACTACAATGAGGCAGTTCTTC. It codes for CATSPGLTTMRQFF.

This chain uses TRBV5-4 with TRBJ2-5; 8 bases align to TRBD1. With 4 bases clipped from V and 5 bases from J, the junction kept 10 bases outside the gene matches. This CDR3 has 15 residues. In germline, CDR1 is SGHNT, CDR2 YYREEE (reference sequence). The CDR3 nucleotides read TGTGCCAGCAGCACGGGACAGGCAGGGGTCGAGACCCAGTACTTC. Translated: CASSTGQAGVETQYF.

The chain joins TRBV6-1 to TRBJ2-7; a possible D gene is TRBD1 (8 bases). V shed 4 bases and J shed 2 bases, with 30 bases lying between them. Germline lookup yields CDR1 MNHNS and CDR2 SASEGT. The CDR3 extends over 20 amino acids. The CDR3 sequence is CASSGGGKDRDFHKTYEQYF. For the CDR3, the DNA is TGTGCCAGCAGTGGGGGGGGAAAGGACAGGGATTTTCATAAGACCTACGAGCAGTACTTC.

The V gene is TRBV6-5, the J gene TRBJ1-4; unclear D gene. Trimming took off 0 bases at V and 6 bases at J, with 5 bases between the two ends. CDR3 length equals 13 residues. The germline V gene has CDR1 MNHEY and CDR2 SVGAGI. CDR3: CASSYSRDEKLFF. DNA of the CDR3: TGTGCCAGCAGTTACTCGCGGGATGAAAAACTGTTTTTT.

The gene calls are TRBV7-8 and TRBJ2-1; 13 nucleotides align to TRBD2. Trimming removed 5 bases from V and 5 bases from J; junction bases left unmatched: 6. CDR1 SGHVS and CDR2 FQNEAQ come from the germline V gene. This CDR3 comprises 16 residues. This chain's CDR3 is CASSPPGLAGNNEQFF. CDR3 bases: TGTGCCAGCAGCCCACCGGGACTAGCGGGAAACAATGAGCAGTTCTTC.